These T cell receptor beta chains were read from a single sample in a study of PD-1 blockade in mismatch repair-deficient tumors. TCRdb keeps only in-frame clones here, not all; method: immunoSEQ multiplex PCR. The data contain around 68,000 clones, 60% to 80% of them seen just once; the ten biggest clones take up roughly 6%. Sequenced material: peripheral blood, taken 2 weeks after starting pembrolizumab. The source is an adult with mismatch repair-deficient cancer. The CDR3 runs from the conserved cysteine through the conserved F or W.

CDR3,V
CASSPPQGDTQYF,TRBV7-3
CASSLRSRSLGEQYF,TRBV28
CASSQEQVQETQYF,TRBV4-2
CASSISFGAAAASYEQYF,TRBV19
CASSFPQGSSGSYNEQFF,TRBV7-9
CASSPGGGSYEQYF,TRBV5-6
CASSFGRGNQPQHF,TRBV27
CASSLRHPSTYEQYF,TRBV6-1
CASSSTGGGEQYF,TRBV19
CASSSPGPGNEKLFF,TRBV28
CASSVAGIHGYTF,TRBV9
CASSLGGQGSYTF,TRBV13
CASSELRDSEKLFF,TRBV10-2
CSVQSRGADTQYF,TRBV29-1
CASSLETRPNTEAFF,TRBV5-1
CAWTNRTGTSGSNEQFF,TRBV30
CASSLSSEYNEQFF,TRBV5-6
CASRRGASGFPHTGELFF,TRBV5-1
CSVLPDSGYEQYF,TRBV29-1
CASSRSRENTGELFF,TRBV5-4
CASSGQGEGYTF,TRBV27
CASSPNFQPTDTQYF,TRBV7-6
CASSPGQGEYEQYF,TRBV9
CASSGGELQPQHF,TRBV2
CASSVWGSGNTIYF,TRBV9
CASSSGGHYGYTF,TRBV5-5
CASSKTSASSYEQYF,TRBV19
CASSSKAGTQYF,TRBV6-6
CASSLVGGELFF,TRBV5-4
CASSPLGRARQHF,TRBV18
CASSPTGDAGELFF,TRBV7-9
CASTPSGSVEQFF,TRBV10-1
CSGNPGAVNTEAFF,TRBV29-1
CASSPTTSPSYGYTF,TRBV5-6
CASKAGSSYNEQFF,TRBV6-5
CASSEERGAFYEQYF,TRBV6-1
CASTYRSDSYEQYF,TRBV19
CAWGSMTVISGNTIYF,TRBV30
CACPEAASGTSGYNEQFF,TRBV2
CASSSYRTGTGEQYF,TRBV6-5
CASSRTSGWGSASSYNEQFF,TRBV27
CASSAGLAGHNEQFF,TRBV7-3
CASSSSGGIYEQYF,TRBV7-8
CASSPASAYEQYF,TRBV18
CAITGTSGTGELFF,TRBV10-3
CASRTGTDTEAFF,TRBV6-5
CASIRGRDIISGANVLTF,TRBV5-4
CASSDSPGGRRYNEQFF,TRBV6-4
CASSPAGTSPEAFF,TRBV18
CASSLFFGEPYSNQPQHF,TRBV11-3
CASSSQQGRGYTF,TRBV11-1
CASSITGQEGETQYF,TRBV19
CASSVQNGNTIYF,TRBV9
CASSSRADQPQHF,TRBV11-3
CASSVNTGELFF,TRBV9
CASSDASSGGLVGETQYF,TRBV2
CASSLGRGRTGELFF,TRBV11-3